This T cell receptor beta chain emerged from a study of T cells in Graves' hyperthyroidism and ophthalmopathy. Germline-derived CDR1 and CDR2 are MNHNS and SASEGT. This CDR3 has 15 amino acids. With V trimmed by 5 bases and J by 0 bases, 4 bases remained unmatched. This clonotype has ten or more counts. There were TCR beta CDR3 regions amplified from RNA transcripts. The study used the HTBI primer set for a first-round RT-PCR of the TCR CDR3. TCRdb passed the multiplex PCR reads through MiXCR, listing each CDR3 protein once. Of fewer than 450,000 distinct CDR3 sequences listed, 18% are singletons. The chain combines TRBV6-1 with TRBJ1-5; 7 bases agree with TRBD1. The source is a man younger than 30 with Graves' ophthalmopathy. The sample was blood. This CDR3 reads CASSPRGYSNQPQHF. The CDR3 DNA follows: TGTGCCAGCAGTCCCAGGGGGTATAGCAATCAGCCCCAGCATTTT.